These 31 T cell receptor beta chains share one sample of origin, sequenced in a study of early T cells in non-severe SARS-CoV-2 infection. In TCRdb, the 5' RACE reads were re-called with MiXCR into one record per CDR3 protein. The sample includes more than 35,000 distinct CDR3 sequences, around 3.9% of them seen just once. The sample taken for sequencing was whole blood. All receptors come from an adult who was a healthcare worker with PCR-confirmed SARS-CoV-2 infection or an uninfected control (not recorded which).

This clonotype was counted between two and nine times. This rearrangement joins TRBV20-1 to TRBJ2-1; TRBD2 aligns across 14 bases. The trim removed 3 bases at V and 6 bases at J, leaving 7 bases unmatched. The CDR3 spans 16 residues. CDR1 DFQATT and CDR2 SNEGSKA come from the germline V gene (reference sequence). Here the CDR3 reads CSASEPGTSGSNEQFF. CDR3 nucleotide sequence: TGCAGTGCTAGCGAACCGGGGACTAGCGGGAGCAATGAGCAGTTCTTC.

This clonotype was detected many times. This chain links TRBV4-3 with TRBJ1-2; D is uncertain. This CDR3 region has 14 residues. Germline assignment: CDR1 LGHNA and CDR2 YSLEER. V was pared by 3 bases and J by 8 bases, with 16 bases between. The CDR3 bases are TGCGCCAGCAGCCAGGCTCGCGATGCTTGGGGCTACACCTTC. It translates to CASSQARDAWGYTF.

This clonotype was counted ten times or more. The J gene is TRBJ2-7, the V gene TRBV5-1; either TRBD1 or TRBD2 may supply D (5 bases each). V lost 4 bases, J lost 2 bases, and 31 bases lay in between. Germline values: CDR1 SGHRS, CDR2 YFSETQ. CDR3 length: 20 amino acids. The CDR3 nucleotides read TGCGCCAGCAGCCTCGAAGCCTCTAACCGGGACCTAAAGATACCCTACGAGCAGTACGTC. Encoded protein: CASSLEASNRDLKIPYEQYV.

This clonotype was counted many times. The V call is TRBV9, the J call TRBJ1-2; TRBD1 agrees at 8 bases. The CDR3 covers 16 residues. CDR1 and CDR2 from the germline V gene are SGDLS and YYNGEE. With 0 bases clipped from V and 1 base from J, the junction kept 5 bases outside the gene matches. The CDR3 protein is CASSVDAGGHNYGYTF. In nucleotides, the CDR3 is TGTGCCAGCAGCGTAGATGCAGGGGGCCATAACTATGGCTACACCTTC.

This clonotype was seen many times. The chain uses TRBV19 and TRBJ1-2; D might be TRBD1 (6 bases). Germline CDR1 LNHDA, CDR2 SQIVND (reference sequence). V gave up 6 bases and J gave up 4 bases, with 12 bases separating them. The CDR3 spans 13 residues. For the CDR3, the DNA is TGTGCCAGTAGGACAGGCGCGACCTATGGCTACACCTTC. Its protein is CASRTGATYGYTF. The full variable domain, its missing parts supplied by reference TRBV19 and TRBJ1-2, is DGGITQSPKYLFRKEGQNVTLSCEQNLNHDAMYWYRQDPGQGLRLIYYSQIVNDFQKGDIAEGYSVSREKKESFPLTVTSAQKNPTAFYLCASRTGATYGYTFGSGTRLTVV.

This clonotype was detected ten times or more. The CDR3 DNA follows: TGTGCCAGCAGCTTAGCAGGGGTTGGAGAGACCCAGTACTTC. It encodes CASSLAGVGETQYF. The J gene is TRBJ2-5, the V gene TRBV7-9; D is perhaps TRBD1 (5 bases). CDR1 is SEHNR and CDR2 is FQNEAQ in the germline V gene (reference sequence). The CDR3 extends over 14 amino acids. Between the trimmed V and J ends, which lost 0 bases and 4 bases, there was a span of 9 bases.

This clonotype has a handful of counts. This rearrangement joins TRBV27 to TRBJ2-3; D is uncertain. V was cut by 4 bases and J by 2 bases, with 7 bases left in between. Germline lookup yields CDR1 MNHEY and CDR2 SMNVEV (reference sequence). The CDR3 totals 13 residues. In nucleotides, the CDR3 is TGTGCCAGCAGTTCATCCAACACAGATACGCAGTATTTT. This encodes CASSSSNTDTQYF.

This clonotype has only a few counts. The CDR3: CSAHELYEQYF. The CDR3 DNA reads as TGCAGTGCCCACGAACTGTACGAGCAGTACTTC. The chain couples TRBV20-1 to TRBJ2-7, with D uncertain. Germline V gene sequence: CDR1 DFQATT, CDR2 SNEGSKA (reference sequence). V lost 6 bases and J 4 bases, leaving 10 bases between the germline ends. The CDR3 covers 11 residues.

This clonotype was detected many times. V is TRBV4-3 and J is TRBJ2-5; 8 bases match TRBD2. The CDR3 is made up of 18 amino acids. CDR1 LGHNA and CDR2 YSLEER come from the germline V gene. J was trimmed by 1 base and V by 0 bases; bases with no gene match: 10. The CDR3 protein is CASSQDLAGGASQETQYF. The CDR3 bases are TGCGCCAGCAGCCAAGATCTCGCCGGGGGGGCTAGCCAAGAGACCCAGTACTTC.

In this sample, this clonotype turned up a few times. The chain combines TRBV7-8 with TRBJ2-5; 10 bases are shared with TRBD1. The CDR3 sequence is 15 residues long. CDR1 is SGHVS, CDR2 FQNEAQ, per germline. Trimming cost V 3 bases and J 7 bases; bases outside gene matches: 8. The CDR3 here is CASSFDRGRVGTQYF. The DNA of the CDR3 is TGTGCCAGCAGCTTTGACAGGGGGCGAGTAGGGACCCAGTACTTC.

This clonotype was recorded a few times. The chain couples TRBV12-3 or TRBV12-4 to TRBJ2-3; D call uncertain. The CDR3 extends over 15 amino acids. Trimming took off 5 bases at V and 2 bases at J, with 14 bases between the two ends. In nucleotides, the CDR3 is TGTGCCAGCAGTGCGACTGTGACTTACACAGATACGCAGTATTTT. Its protein product is CASSATVTYTDTQYF.

This clonotype was observed many times. V is TRBV27 and J is TRBJ2-1; 10 bases are a match to TRBD2. Trimming took 3 bases from V and 0 from J; bases not matched to a gene: 5. CDR1 MNHEY and CDR2 SMNVEV come from the germline V gene (reference sequence). The CDR3 has 17 residues. The CDR3 spells CASSLNPSGSSYNEQFF. CDR3 DNA sequence: TGTGCCAGCAGTTTGAATCCTAGCGGGAGCTCCTACAATGAGCAGTTCTTC.

This clonotype was detected many times. The chain couples TRBV7-3 to TRBJ2-7; D gene ambiguous. Trimming removed 3 bases at V and 3 bases at J, with 0 bases between. CDR1 and CDR2 from the germline V gene are SGHTA and FQGTGA. The CDR3 totals 10 residues. CDR3 residues: CASSFYEQYF. CDR3 bases: TGTGCCAGCAGCTTCTACGAGCAGTACTTC.

This clonotype came up many times. The chain links TRBV2 to TRBJ2-3, with TRBD2 matching over 13 bases. Germline CDR1 is SNHLY and CDR2 is FYNNEI. J was trimmed by 4 bases and V by 8 bases; bases with no gene match: 9. This CDR3 contains 16 residues. CDR3 in amino acids: CASLPGLAGVADTQYF. The DNA of the CDR3 is TGTGCCAGCTTACCCGGACTAGCGGGAGTGGCAGATACGCAGTATTTT.

This clonotype was counted many times. The rearrangement joins TRBV28 to TRBJ1-1; 8 nucleotides line up with TRBD1. V was pared by 8 bases and J by 4 bases, with 15 bases of the junction left unmatched. This CDR3 spans 16 amino acids. Per the germline V gene, CDR1 is MDHEN and CDR2 is SYDVKM. CDR3 region: CASHTNRQGWSTEAFF. As DNA, the CDR3 is TGTGCCAGCCATACGAACCGACAGGGGTGGAGCACTGAAGCTTTCTTT.

Ten or more counts support this clonotype. The genes are TRBV29-1 and TRBJ2-3; 9 nucleotides agree with TRBD2. CDR1 is SQVTM, CDR2 ANQGSEA, per germline. After removal of 4 bases from V and 0 bases from J, the junction contained 8 bases not matched to a gene. This CDR3 has 16 amino acids. For the CDR3, the DNA is TGCAGCGTTGCTGCCCCCGGACTAGCGAGCACAGATACGCAGTATTTT. Its translation: CSVAAPGLASTDTQYF.

This clonotype was seen many times. The chain uses TRBV11-2 and TRBJ2-1, with D possibly TRBD2 on 6 matching bases. This CDR3 is 16 amino acids long. Germline V gene sequence: CDR1 SGHAT, CDR2 FQNNGV. V was trimmed by 5 bases and J by 3 bases, leaving 17 bases between them. This CDR3 is CASSPAGTSYYNEQFF. The CDR3 DNA sequence: TGTGCCAGCAGCCCGGCGGGCACTAGCTACTACAATGAGCAGTTCTTC.

This clonotype is judged medium-sized. The chain joins TRBV4-1 to TRBJ2-2; 10 nucleotides line up with TRBD1. The V and J ends lost 4 bases and 4 bases, in that order; junction bases with no gene match: 3. CDR1 MGHRA and CDR2 YSYEKL come from the germline V gene. The CDR3 totals 15 residues. DNA of the CDR3: TGCGCCAGCAGCCTCAGGACAGGGGGCACCGGGGAGCTGTTTTTT. The encoded protein is CASSLRTGGTGELFF.

This clonotype was seen ten or more times. V gene TRBV11-3 combines with J gene TRBJ2-3; D uncertain. Per germline, CDR1 SGHNT and CDR2 YENEEA. The germline V and J ends were trimmed by 5 bases and 2 bases, with 14 bases remaining between them. The CDR3 consists of 15 residues. This CDR3 reads CASSPRTVNTDTQYF. Written as DNA, the CDR3 is TGTGCCAGCAGCCCCCGGACGGTGAACACAGATACGCAGTATTTT.

This clonotype has ten or more counts. The chain has TRBV2 and TRBJ2-1; D is unclear. V lost 3 bases to trimming and J lost 4 bases, with 10 bases between them. CDR1 is SNHLY, CDR2 FYNNEI, per germline. CDR3 length: 14 amino acids. CDR3 protein: CASSERKGYNEQFF. The CDR3 DNA sequence: TGTGCCAGCAGTGAGCGCAAGGGTTACAATGAGCAGTTCTTC.

This clonotype was counted at least ten times. The chain uses TRBV2 and TRBJ1-1; tentatively, D is TRBD1 (5 bases). V was trimmed by 7 bases and J by 1 base, leaving 10 bases between them. The germline V gene encodes CDR1 SNHLY and CDR2 FYNNEI. The CDR3 is made up of 13 amino acids. CDR3 bases: TGTGCCAGCATGGTGGGGGAGAACACTGAAGCTTTCTTT. It translates to CASMVGENTEAFF.

This clonotype was detected many times. J is TRBJ2-1 and V is TRBV4-3; 7 bases map to TRBD1. CDR1 LGHNA and CDR2 YSLEER come from the germline V gene. The CDR3 spans 20 residues. V trimming: 2 bases; J trimming: 8 bases; junction bases outside the gene matches: 24. This chain's CDR3 is CASSQKGATVPLKPRDEQFF. Here the CDR3 DNA reads TGCGCCAGCAGCCAAAAGGGGGCTACGGTGCCCCTAAAACCGCGGGATGAGCAGTTCTTC.

This clonotype has more than one count but fewer than ten. The gene calls are TRBV12-5 and TRBJ2-2, with D maybe TRBD1 (5 bases). V was cut by 2 bases and J by 5 bases, with 12 bases left in between. Per germline, CDR1 LGHNT and CDR2 FRNRAP. CDR3 length: 15 amino acids. The CDR3 DNA sequence: TGTGCTAGTGGTTTGCGGGCAGGGCCTACCGGGGAGCTGTTTTTT. Translating it yields CASGLRAGPTGELFF.

This clonotype was seen a handful of times. This chain joins TRBV11-3 and TRBJ2-7, with 11 nucleotides matching TRBD1. The CDR3 covers 14 residues. Germline CDR1 and CDR2: SGHNT and YENEEA. J lost 2 bases, V lost 4 bases, and 1 base had no gene match. CDR3 sequence (DNA): TGTGCCAGCAGCTGGGGACAGGGGGCCTACGAGCAGTACGTC. Protein sequence: CASSWGQGAYEQYV.

Worth noting for this clonotype: Just one base apart from a much larger clone, this may be a read error. The V and J genes are TRBV20-1 and TRBJ1-5, with D maybe TRBD1 (6 bases). Germline assignment: CDR1 DFQATT and CDR2 SNEGSKA (reference sequence). The CDR3 consists of 14 residues. The DNA for the CDR3 is TGCAGTGCTAGACAGGGGTATGAAGCTCAGCCCCGGCATTTT. Protein: CSARQGYEAQPRHF.

This clonotype was seen many times. This rearrangement joins TRBV20-1 to TRBJ2-3, with TRBD2 matching over 14 bases. With V trimmed by 6 bases and J by 3 bases, 5 bases remained unmatched. This CDR3 has 15 amino acids. Per germline, CDR1 DFQATT and CDR2 SNEGSKA (reference sequence). Here the CDR3 DNA reads TGCAGTGCCGGACTAGCGGGAGGAAGAACAGATACGCAGTATTTT. It yields the protein CSAGLAGGRTDTQYF.

There are many counts of this clonotype. The gene calls are TRBV19 and TRBJ1-4; the D is unclear. The CDR3 has 17 amino acids. V gave up 4 bases and J gave up 7 bases, with 22 bases separating them. Germline assignment: CDR1 LNHDA and CDR2 SQIVND (reference sequence). The CDR3 DNA is TGTGCCAGTAGTACCCGAAGGACGGAGGTGTCCCCTGAAAAACTGTTTTTT. Protein product: CASSTRRTEVSPEKLFF.

This clonotype turned up a few times. This rearrangement joins TRBV9 to TRBJ1-2; 8 bases are a match to TRBD1. V lost 4 bases, J lost 4 bases, and 12 bases stayed unmatched. Looked up from germline, CDR1 is SGDLS and CDR2 is YYNGEE. This CDR3 comprises 16 residues. For the CDR3, the DNA is TGTGCCAGCAGCACTCCAACCGGGACAGGACTCTATGGCTACACCTTC. Translated, it gives CASSTPTGTGLYGYTF.

There are a few counts of this clonotype. The V gene is TRBV20-1, the J gene TRBJ2-4; unclear D gene. CDR1 DFQATT and CDR2 SNEGSKA come from the germline V gene (reference sequence). The CDR3 loop spans 12 amino acids. Trimming shortened V by 3 bases and J by 5 bases, and 8 bases separated the two germline ends. CDR3 sequence: CSASFQENIQYF. CDR3 nucleotides: TGCAGTGCTAGTTTTCAGGAAAACATTCAGTACTTC.

This clonotype has a count of ten or more. The chain employs TRBV5-5 and TRBJ1-5; no reliable D call. V lost 2 bases to trimming and J lost 0 bases, with 6 bases between them. This CDR3 comprises 14 residues. Germline V CDR1 and CDR2: SGHKS, YYEKEE (reference sequence). The CDR3 spells CASSLYGSNQPQHF. CDR3 nucleotides: TGTGCCAGCAGCTTATACGGTAGCAATCAGCCCCAGCATTTT.

This clonotype was detected ten times or more. This CDR3 is CASSPSWLAHNSYEQYF. In DNA, the CDR3 is TGTGCCAGCAGCCCAAGTTGGCTAGCGCATAACTCCTACGAGCAGTACTTC. The chain recombines TRBV7-2 with TRBJ2-7, with TRBD2 as a possible D gene (6 bases). The CDR3 has 17 residues. V lost 5 bases and J lost 0, with 20 bases in between. Germline assignment: CDR1 SGHTA and CDR2 FQGNSA.